Listed below are T cell receptor beta chains from one sample, sequenced in a study of T cell responses to AZD1222 COVID-19 vaccine. Generated by immunoSEQ multiplex PCR, the TCRdb table keeps only in-frame clones and is missing some. The sample has approximately 160,000 clones, around 94% seen once; the top ten hold more than 0.8%. Sequenced material: peripheral blood, taken on day 0 of AZD1222 vaccination. The source is an adult in good health. Each CDR3 is given without its conserved first and last residue. Size is stated for part of the rows, as once, few or many counts, or as a class when the clone is expanded.

>TRBV6-2/TRBV6-3|-|TRBJ2-1
ASSLAGPLAAFNEQF
>TRBV30|few|TRBJ1-1
ACQLGTDTEAF
>TRBV18|-|TRBJ1-2
ASSPPSGQVAGYT
>TRBV6-6|-|TRBJ1-4
ASSQNSGQGTTNEKLF
>TRBV5-4|-|TRBJ1-1
ASRPSTGAGTEAF
>TRBV3-1/TRBV3-2|-|TRBJ1-3
ASSQERFRQTGNTIY
>TRBV7-9|-|TRBJ1-3
ASSHRGSSSGNTIY
>TRBV18|-|TRBJ2-2
ASSPPGGRDTGELF
>TRBV5-1|-|TRBJ1-1
ASSLQGQYTEAF
>TRBV28|-|TRBJ1-4
ASKPEQSNEKLF
>TRBV2|-|TRBJ1-1
ASSTDQNTEAF
>TRBV7-9|-|TRBJ1-3
ASSSRSPPGNTIY
>TRBV9|-|TRBJ2-5
ASSASGTSGGTTQY
>TRBV5-5|-|TRBJ1-2
ASSLGALNYGYT
>TRBV7-9|-|TRBJ2-3
ASSSPPGGTDTQY
>TRBV19|few|TRBJ1-2
ASRVVGTNYGYT
>TRBV4-2|-|TRBJ1-4
ASGTPTNEKLF
>TRBV6-5|-|TRBJ2-7
ASGLYEQY
>TRBV7-8|-|TRBJ2-2
ASSPGTTPNRLF
>TRBV6-5|-|TRBJ1-1
ASSTSAGWAF
>TRBV6-5|-|TRBJ1-6
ASSYLLGVSPLH
>TRBV5-1|-|TRBJ2-7
ASSEAGVYEQY
>TRBV28|-|TRBJ1-6
ASSLWSLESSYNSPLH
>TRBV5-1|-|TRBJ2-1
ASGLQGLLNEQF
>TRBV28|once|TRBJ1-2
ASTYGDFNYGYT
>TRBV13|-|TRBJ2-7
ASSLSTGGPYEQY
>TRBV4-2|-|TRBJ1-2
ASSPRDRVHGYT
>TRBV10-1|-|TRBJ2-7
ASSESRDAYEQY
>TRBV11-3|-|TRBJ2-7
ASSLKLNSGEQY
>TRBV6-5|-|TRBJ2-1
ASSWIRGGDHNEQF
>TRBV15|-|TRBJ1-3
ATSREWTGVLGNTIY
>TRBV27|-|TRBJ1-4
ASSHRARINEKLF
>TRBV30|-|TRBJ1-1
AGSQGAMNTEAF
>TRBV4-1|-|TRBJ1-1
ASSQVYIRAWTEAF
>TRBV6-1|-|TRBJ2-5
AFSSGGSETQY
>TRBV28|-|TRBJ1-6
ASSTQTLSSYNSPLH
>TRBV19|few|TRBJ1-3
ASSIGGRGGNTIY
>TRBV2|-|TRBJ1-1
ASSEDRNTEAF
>TRBV4-1|once|TRBJ1-1
ASSHKGKIDTEAF
>TRBV5-1|-|TRBJ2-1
ASSFRTGGNNEQF
>TRBV18|-|TRBJ1-4
ASSPQAASEKLF
>TRBV11-2|-|TRBJ2-3
ASSLRGPGVTDTQY
>TRBV14|-|TRBJ2-7
ASSQDWSEQY